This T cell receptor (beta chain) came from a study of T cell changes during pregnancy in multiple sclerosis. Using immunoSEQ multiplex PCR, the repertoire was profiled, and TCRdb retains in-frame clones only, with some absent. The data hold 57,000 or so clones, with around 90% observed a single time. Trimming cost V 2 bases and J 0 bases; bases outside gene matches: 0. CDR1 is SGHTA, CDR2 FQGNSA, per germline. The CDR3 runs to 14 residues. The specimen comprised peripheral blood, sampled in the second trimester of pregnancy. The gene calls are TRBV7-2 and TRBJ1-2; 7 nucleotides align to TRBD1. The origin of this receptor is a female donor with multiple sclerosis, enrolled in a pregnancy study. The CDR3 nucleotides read TGTGCCAGCAGCTTACAGGGGGCTAACTATGGCTACACCTTC. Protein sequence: CASSLQGANYGYTF.